This T cell receptor beta chain was sequenced for a study of blood T cell repertoires in COVID-19. Study information: The study drew acute and convalescent COVID-19 samples from the United States, Italy and Spain. In each case, the material was cDNA or gDNA derived from T cells, B-cell-depleted T cells, or PBMCs.

Per the authors' pipeline: Estimates of nucleated cell counts were drawn from the amplification of reference gene primers. Assay: immunoSEQ multiplex PCR; the TCRdb copy retains only in-frame clones and omits some. The V and J calls and clone size come from that table; D and trimming were worked out from the DNA. This table holds about 170,000 clones, about four fifths found once. Followed over time, Seattle patients had been enrolled while infection was active. This CDR3 contains 15 residues. With 6 bases clipped from V and 7 bases from J, the junction kept 6 bases outside the gene matches. Per the germline V gene, CDR1 is SGHRS and CDR2 is YFSETQ.

The TCR originated in an elderly woman with COVID-19, enrolled during active disease. Source material: peripheral blood. The V call is TRBV5-1, the J call TRBJ2-1, with 14 nucleotides matching TRBD2. Here the CDR3 DNA reads TGCGCCAGCAAGAGGGGACTAGCGGGAGATAATGAGCAGTTCTTC. Translated, it gives CASKRGLAGDNEQFF.